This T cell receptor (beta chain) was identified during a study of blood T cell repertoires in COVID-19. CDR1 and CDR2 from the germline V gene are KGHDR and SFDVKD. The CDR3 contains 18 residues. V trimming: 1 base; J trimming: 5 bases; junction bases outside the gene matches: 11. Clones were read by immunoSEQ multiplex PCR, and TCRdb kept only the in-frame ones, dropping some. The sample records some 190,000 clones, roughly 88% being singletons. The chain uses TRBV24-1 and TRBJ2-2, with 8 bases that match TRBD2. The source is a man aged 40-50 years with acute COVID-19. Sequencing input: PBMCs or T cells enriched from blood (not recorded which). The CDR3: CATSDFALATGGTGELFF. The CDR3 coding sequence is TGTGCCACCAGTGATTTCGCTCTAGCAACGGGAGGGACCGGGGAGCTGTTTTTT.